This record covers a single T cell receptor beta chain. What it recognizes is unknown. The same CDR3 also results from other DNA sequences found in this sample. Only CD45RO-negative cells positively selected for CCR7 counted as naive CD8 cells, so terminally differentiated effector memory CD45RA+ cells were excluded. Researchers ran the assay at a deep level. Assay: immunoSEQ multiplex PCR; the TCRdb copy retains only in-frame clones and omits some. This repertoire shows about 2 million clones, about 95% found once; its top ten account for approximately 1.2%. These data come from a study of shared clonotypes between healthy human individuals. Across the whole study: Used for every donor were three CD4 naive, three CD4 memory, two CD8 naive and one CD8 memory plate.

Regarding the study as a whole: The diversity represented, both genetic and in exposure history, was limited by few donors.

Sequencing input: naive CD8+ T cells sorted from blood. The clonotype originates from a man younger than 30 in good health.

DNA of the CDR3: TGTGCCAGCAGCGCTAGCGGGGCTACAGATACGCAGTATTTT. Protein sequence: CASSASGATDTQYF. V usage is TRBV9 and J usage is TRBJ2-3; 9 bases are a match to TRBD2. Germline-derived CDR1 and CDR2 are SGDLS and YYNGEE. The CDR3 loop spans 14 amino acids. Trimming cost V 3 bases and J 3 bases; bases outside gene matches: 2.